This T cell receptor (beta chain) emerged from a study of blood T cell repertoires in COVID-19. At the level of the study: Both acute and convalescent COVID-19 samples were obtained from the United States, Italy and Spain.

Data came from immunoSEQ multiplex PCR; TCRdb stores just in-frame clones and leaves some out. Of under 250,000 clones in the sample, around 81% were seen once. The specimen was peripheral blood. The origin of this receptor is a man in his thirties or forties who had recovered from COVID-19.

The CDR3 nucleotides are TGCGCCAGCAGCTTGGAAGGAGGGACAGTCTATGGCTACACCTTC. It codes for CASSLEGGTVYGYTF. The chain recombines TRBV5-1 with TRBJ1-2; TRBD1 matches at 7 bases. The germline CDR1 and CDR2 sequences are SGHRS and YFSETQ. CDR3 length: 15 amino acids. With 0 bases clipped from V and 4 bases from J, the junction kept 6 bases outside the gene matches.